Following are 20 T cell receptor beta chains from one sample sequenced in a study of blood T cell repertoires in COVID-19. The assay was immunoSEQ multiplex PCR, and TCRdb's table has in-frame clones only and misses some. The sample contains around 160,000 clones, roughly 90% of which appear only once. The sequenced sample consisted of PBMCs or T cells enriched from blood (not recorded which). These TCRs come from a woman aged 40 to 50 who had been exposed to COVID-19.

The V and J genes are TRBV7-2 and TRBJ2-4, with TRBD2 matching 12 bases. Looked up from germline, CDR1 is SGHTA and CDR2 is FQGNSA. V shed 1 base, J shed 0 bases, and the junction held 4 bases outside the gene matches. The CDR3 is 18 residues long. The CDR3 loop is CASSLGLAGGKAKNIQYF. In DNA form, the CDR3 reads TGTGCCAGCAGCTTAGGGCTAGCGGGGGGGAAAGCCAAAAACATTCAGTACTTC.

The chain is built from TRBV4-3 and TRBJ2-1, with TRBD1 identical over 7 bases. The germline V gene has CDR1 LGHNA and CDR2 YSLEER. Trimming took 3 bases from V and 0 from J; bases not matched to a gene: 2. The CDR3 covers 15 residues. This CDR3 is CASSQTGNSYNEQFF. Written as DNA, the CDR3 is TGCGCCAGCAGCCAGACAGGGAACTCCTACAATGAGCAGTTCTTC.

The CDR3 DNA follows: TGCGCCAGCAGCTTGGATAGCGGGGGGGCCATAGATACGCAGTATTTT. Translated, it gives CASSLDSGGAIDTQYF. The V and J genes are TRBV5-1 and TRBJ2-3, with 11 bases aligning to TRBD2. CDR1 and CDR2 (germline): SGHRS, YFSETQ. V shed 0 bases and J 5 bases; nucleotides not matched to a gene: 5. CDR3 length equals 16 residues.

This clone was found a few times. The chain links TRBV14 to TRBJ1-2; a possible D gene is TRBD1 (6 bases). The germline V gene encodes CDR1 SGHDN and CDR2 FVKESK. The CDR3 totals 13 residues. With 4 bases removed from V and 8 bases from J, the gap between germline ends came to 14 bases. The CDR3 DNA follows: TGTGCCAGCAGCCGGGACATTCCCTCCGGCTACACCTTC. This sequence encodes CASSRDIPSGYTF.

The rearrangement joins TRBV7-2 to TRBJ2-1; TRBD2 matches 13 bases. The germline V gene encodes CDR1 SGHTA and CDR2 FQGNSA. The J segment lost 10 bases and the V segment lost 1 base, leaving 4 bases of the junction unmatched. This CDR3 has 15 amino acids. This chain's CDR3 is CASSLEGLAGREQFF. Written as DNA, the CDR3 is TGTGCCAGCAGCTTAGAGGGACTAGCGGGACGGGAGCAGTTCTTC.

This clone has a single count. This chain connects TRBV7-9 to TRBJ1-2; D is undetermined. The CDR3 contains 13 residues. Germline V gives CDR1 SEHNR, CDR2 FQNEAQ (reference sequence). Trimming cost V 0 bases and J 4 bases, with 6 bases left between them. The CDR3 here is CASSLAAGYGYTF. The CDR3 nucleotides are TGTGCCAGCAGCTTAGCAGCAGGCTATGGCTACACCTTC. Full variable domain (remainder filled in from reference TRBV7-9 and TRBJ1-2): DTGVSQNPRHKITKRGQNVTFRCDPISEHNRLYWYRQTLGQGPEFLTYFQNEAQLEKSRLLSDRFSAERPKGSFSTLEIQRTEQGDSAMYLCASSLAAGYGYTFGSGTRLTVV.

The chain uses TRBV11-3 and TRBJ2-1; D remains ambiguous. Per germline, CDR1 SGHNT and CDR2 YENEEA. The CDR3 spans 13 residues. Trimming removed 3 bases from V and 6 bases from J, with 9 bases in between. This CDR3 reads CASSFRGANEQFF. The CDR3 DNA follows: TGTGCCAGCAGCTTCCGTGGAGCCAATGAGCAGTTCTTC.

V is TRBV6-2 or TRBV6-3 and J is TRBJ1-2, with TRBD1 matching 7 bases. Looked up from germline, CDR1 is MNHEY and CDR2 is SVGEGT. This CDR3 has 14 residues. After removal of 5 bases from V and 0 bases from J, the junction contained 3 bases not matched to a gene. CDR3 nucleotides: TGTGCCAGCAGTCGGGACAGTTCTAACTATGGCTACACCTTC. Its protein product is CASSRDSSNYGYTF.

The V call is TRBV3-1 (or the pseudogene TRBV3-2), the J call TRBJ1-1; maybe TRBD1 (6 bases). Germline V gene lookup returns CDR1 LGHDT and CDR2 YNNKEL (reference sequence). The CDR3 has 16 amino acids. Trimming took off 4 bases at V and 4 bases at J, with 19 bases between the two ends. As DNA, the CDR3 is TGTGCCAGCAGCCTCCCGACTATCCCAGGGGTCACTGAAGCTTTCTTT. Translation: CASSLPTIPGVTEAFF.

The chain has TRBV6-4 and TRBJ2-3; 7 nucleotides agree with TRBD2. Per germline, CDR1 MRHNA and CDR2 SNTAGT. V shed 3 bases, J shed 5 bases, and the junction held 8 bases outside the gene matches. The CDR3 loop spans 15 amino acids. This chain's CDR3 is CASSEVRGEVDTQYF. CDR3 in DNA: TGTGCCAGCAGTGAAGTCCGGGGGGAGGTAGATACGCAGTATTTT.

The chain joins TRBV6-5 to TRBJ1-4; possibly TRBD1 for D (6 bases). Between the trimmed V and J ends, which lost 0 bases and 16 bases, there was a span of 18 bases. The CDR3 runs to 14 residues. CDR1 is MNHEY, CDR2 SVGAGI, per germline. The CDR3 region has the DNA TGTGCCAGCAGTTACTCGAATGTTGGAACAGGGTGGTTTTTT. Encoded protein: CASSYSNVGTGWFF.

The J gene is TRBJ1-2, the V gene TRBV19, with D possibly being TRBD1 (6 bases). The germline V gene has CDR1 LNHDA and CDR2 SQIVND (reference sequence). V lost 4 bases, J lost 4 bases, and 10 bases lay in between. This CDR3 spans 13 amino acids. CDR3 residues: CASSKGQTYGYTF. CDR3 coding DNA: TGTGCCAGTAGTAAAGGACAGACCTATGGCTACACCTTC.

This clone was observed a handful of times. The rearrangement joins TRBV2 to TRBJ2-6, with D hard to call. CDR3 length: 15 residues. The V end lost 5 bases, the J end lost 0 bases, and 8 bases lay between the germline ends. Germline-derived CDR1 and CDR2 are SNHLY and FYNNEI. The CDR3 region has the DNA TGTGCCAGCAGTCTTATAGCCTCTGGGGCCAACGTCCTGACTTTC. As protein: CASSLIASGANVLTF.

A single count supports this clone. This chain links TRBV3-1 (or the pseudogene TRBV3-2) with TRBJ1-1; tentatively, D is TRBD1 (5 bases). The CDR3 spans 15 residues. The germline V gene has CDR1 LGHDT and CDR2 YNNKEL (reference sequence). V was pared by 1 base and J by 2 bases, with 11 bases between. The CDR3 protein is CASSQGGLLNTEAFF. CDR3 sequence (DNA): TGTGCCAGCAGCCAAGGGGGCCTTTTAAACACTGAAGCTTTCTTT.

The chain combines TRBV5-1 with TRBJ1-6, with 7 positions matching TRBD1. The CDR3 length is 17 residues. CDR1 and CDR2 from the germline V gene are SGHRS and YFSETQ. J gave up 0 bases and V 3 bases, and 6 bases lay outside the gene matches. DNA for the CDR3: TGCGCCAGCAGCTACGGGACAGCCTACTCCTATAATTCACCCCTCCACTTT. This sequence encodes CASSYGTAYSYNSPLHF. The full variable domain, completed using reference TRBV5-1 and TRBJ1-6, is KAGVTQTPRYLIKTRGQQVTLSCSPISGHRSVSWYQQTPGQGLQFLFEYFSETQRNKGNFPGRFSGRQFSNSRSEMNVSTLELGDSALYLCASSYGTAYSYNSPLHFGNGTRLTVT.

This clone was seen just once. The rearrangement links TRBV5-1 to TRBJ2-7; 9 bases are a match to TRBD2. V gave up 4 bases and J gave up 2 bases; unmatched junction bases: 7. This CDR3 has 15 residues. Germline-derived CDR1 and CDR2 are SGHRS and YFSETQ. CDR3 in DNA: TGCGCCAGCAGCCCTTCCGGCGGGGGGGCCTACGAGCAGTACTTC. It codes for CASSPSGGGAYEQYF.

Remarks on this clone: Germline and junction disagree at one end, which may indicate a read error. The chain couples TRBV6-1 to TRBJ1-5; weak D call: TRBD1 (5 bases). CDR3 size: 15 residues. CDR1 and CDR2 from the germline V gene are MNHNS and SASEGT. CDR3 protein: CASIEFQGVNQPQHF. The DNA of the CDR3 is TGTGCCAGCATTGAATTTCAGGGTGTGAATCAGCCCCAGCATTTT.

The V gene is TRBV24-1, the J gene TRBJ2-1; 7 nucleotides agree with TRBD2. CDR3 length: 15 residues. Losses at the gene ends were 7 bases for V and 0 bases for J; bases not matched to a gene: 5. The germline V gene has CDR1 KGHDR and CDR2 SFDVKD. The CDR3 DNA is TGTGCCACCAGCTCTAGCGGACGCTCCTACAATGAGCAGTTCTTC. Translation gives CATSSSGRSYNEQFF.

The chain employs TRBV6-2 or TRBV6-3 and TRBJ2-1; 10 bases are shared with TRBD2. The CDR3 is 16 residues long. Trimming at V came to 1 base and at J to 2 bases, leaving 2 bases not matched to a gene. Germline assignment: CDR1 MNHEY and CDR2 SVGEGT. The CDR3 is CASSYLSGGAYNEQFF. The CDR3 DNA reads as TGTGCCAGCAGTTACTTGAGCGGGGGGGCCTACAATGAGCAGTTCTTC.

CDR3 region: CASRQGDSPLHF. CDR3 bases: TGTGCCAGCAGACAGGGGGACTCACCCCTCCACTTT. The chain has TRBV4-2 and TRBJ1-6; TRBD1 aligns across 8 bases. The junction had 2 bases not matched to a gene; V was cut back by 6 bases and J by 10 bases. The CDR3 contains 12 residues. From germline, CDR1 is LGHNA and CDR2 YNFKEQ.